The sequence of this TCR beta chain was determined in a study of blood T cell repertoires in COVID-19. Germline CDR1 reads MNHEY; CDR2 reads SMNVEV (reference sequence). The CDR3 runs 17 residues. The ends were cut back, 5 bases at V and 5 bases at J, with 22 bases in the middle. Generated by immunoSEQ multiplex PCR, the TCRdb table keeps only in-frame clones and is missing some. The sample shows more than 75,000 clones, under 90% of them seen only once. This clone was picked up one time. The source of this sequence is a woman aged 70 to 79 with acute or convalescent COVID-19. The sample comprised peripheral blood. The chain has TRBV27 and TRBJ2-1, with D possibly being TRBD1 (5 bases). This CDR3 reads CASSRLGVVGGNNEQFF. For the CDR3, the DNA is TGTGCCAGCAGTCGGTTAGGGGTAGTGGGTGGAAACAATGAGCAGTTCTTC.